This entry features one T cell receptor beta chain sequence. In the source study's methods: How many nucleated cells were present was estimated from reference gene primer amplification. The protocol was immunoSEQ multiplex PCR, while the TCRdb copy is restricted to in-frame clones and leaves out a portion. The DNA gave D and trimming, while V, J and clone size come from that table. The sample yields about 150,000 clones, about 88% seen once. V lost 3 bases and J 8 bases, leaving 17 bases between the germline ends. The CDR3 is 14 residues long. Germline assignment: CDR1 SNHLY and CDR2 FYNNEI. These data are taken from a study of blood T cell repertoires in COVID-19. Study-level information: The samples span acute and convalescent COVID-19 from the United States, Italy and Spain. T cells, B-cell-depleted T cells, or PBMCs supplied cDNA or gDNA.

Seattle-derived patients entered the study during active infection and were followed longitudinally. This TCR came from a human donor with COVID-19, enrolled during active disease. The donor label of this sample is uncertain. Sequences were obtained from peripheral blood. The V call is TRBV2, the J call TRBJ2-7; a weak D match, TRBD1 (5 bases). The CDR3 protein is CASSDWQGDLQQYF. CDR3 nucleotides: TGTGCCAGCAGTGATTGGCAGGGTGACCTACAGCAGTACTTC.